One sample yielded the 8 T cell receptor beta chains listed below, sequenced in a study of blood T cell repertoires in COVID-19. The repertoire was sequenced with immunoSEQ multiplex PCR; TCRdb's copy has only in-frame clones and lacks some. The table has 200,000 to 250,000 clones, roughly 90% seen once; the top ten hold 2.1%. Specimen: peripheral blood. The receptors were sampled from a woman aged 40 to 49 who had recovered from COVID-19.

This clone has more than one count but fewer than ten. The V gene is TRBV20-1, the J gene TRBJ2-3; 7 bases fit TRBD1. CDR1 DFQATT and CDR2 SNEGSKA come from the germline V gene (reference sequence). V lost 3 bases, J lost 3 bases, and 18 bases stayed unmatched. The CDR3 loop spans 18 amino acids. CDR3 sequence reads: CSASGDSGKDGGTDTQYF. The CDR3 DNA follows: TGCAGTGCTAGTGGGGACAGTGGTAAGGATGGTGGTACAGATACGCAGTATTTT.

The V call is TRBV7-2, the J call TRBJ1-2, with D uncertain. The CDR3 runs to 13 residues. Germline CDR1 and CDR2: SGHTA and FQGNSA. V was cut by 2 bases and J by 0 bases, with 4 bases left in between. CDR3 sequence (DNA): TGTGCCAGCAGCTTATTATCTAACTATGGCTACACCTTC. The encoded protein is CASSLLSNYGYTF.

J is TRBJ2-5 and V is TRBV5-1; TRBD2 agrees at 8 bases. This CDR3 has 15 amino acids. The J segment lost 2 bases and the V segment lost 2 bases, leaving 5 bases of the junction unmatched. Germline lookup yields CDR1 SGHRS and CDR2 YFSETQ. As DNA, the CDR3 is TGCGCCAGCAGCTTAGCTAGCGGGCCTCAAGAGACCCAGTACTTC. Its translation: CASSLASGPQETQYF.

This clone was detected only a few times. The CDR3 coding sequence is TGCAGCGTTGAAGATAAGGGGCCTGGAGGGGGCTACACCTTC. It translates to CSVEDKGPGGGYTF. V is TRBV29-1 and J is TRBJ1-2, with D maybe TRBD1 (5 bases). This CDR3 contains 14 residues. Looked up from germline, CDR1 is SQVTM and CDR2 is ANQGSEA. Trimming took 0 bases from V and 8 from J, leaving 16 bases between them.

The gene calls are TRBV2 and TRBJ2-7, with D possibly being TRBD2 (5 bases). CDR3 length: 12 amino acids. The germline V gene has CDR1 SNHLY and CDR2 FYNNEI. V shed 6 bases and J shed 6 bases, with 12 bases lying between them. The CDR3 sequence: CASRVGVPEQYF. CDR3 sequence (DNA): TGTGCCAGCAGGGTCGGGGTGCCCGAGCAGTACTTC.

The J gene is TRBJ1-4, the V gene TRBV7-9; unclear D gene. Germline V gives CDR1 SEHNR, CDR2 FQNEAQ (reference sequence). Trimming took 4 bases from V and 7 from J, leaving 22 bases between them. This CDR3 contains 17 residues. The CDR3 nucleotides read TGTGCCAGCAGCTACCGATTGAACAGTCATGTTAGTGAAAAACTGTTTTTT. Protein: CASSYRLNSHVSEKLFF.

The chain uses TRBV5-1 and TRBJ2-6, with 13 bases identical to TRBD2. V lost 5 bases and J lost 0; bases outside the gene matches: 14. Per germline, CDR1 SGHRS and CDR2 YFSETQ. CDR3 length: 21 amino acids. CDR3 DNA: TGCGCCAGCAGGTACGGACTAGCGGGGGCCGACCCTTACTCTGGGGCCAACGTCCTGACTTTC. It specifies CASRYGLAGADPYSGANVLTF. The whole variable domain, filled in from reference TRBV5-1 and TRBJ2-6, reads KAGVTQTPRYLIKTRGQQVTLSCSPISGHRSVSWYQQTPGQGLQFLFEYFSETQRNKGNFPGRFSGRQFSNSRSEMNVSTLELGDSALYLCASRYGLAGADPYSGANVLTFGAGSRLTVL.

This chain joins TRBV4-3 and TRBJ1-5; no clear D gene. V lost 1 base and J lost 3, with 4 bases in between. Germline V gives CDR1 LGHNA, CDR2 YSLEER. This CDR3 has 13 residues. CDR3 coding DNA: TGCGCCAGCAGCCAAGGGGCCAATCAGCCCCAGCATTTT. Protein product: CASSQGANQPQHF.